Presented here are 20 T cell receptor beta chains from one specimen sequenced in a study of spatial heterogeneity in lung cancer (dated by TCRdb to about 2019). This sample's time point label indicates: sample taken at primary tumor resection. Libraries were built with 5' RACE. The data were produced on a NextSeq 500. TCRdb applied fastp at Q25 and MiXCR to the public reads, then kept only in-frame beta chains. Identical CDR3 proteins give one entry, which carries the most common genes and DNA. The sample table lists 35,000 to 40,000 distinct CDR3 sequences, less than 8.5% of them with a count of one. The ten largest account for 29% of the sample. The material sequenced was PBMCs, taken at surgery. These receptors were obtained from a female donor with early-stage non-small cell lung cancer.

In regard to this clonotype: A much larger clone is a single base away; this may be a read error. The CDR3: CAISEGIPPEDTQYF. The CDR3, as DNA: TGTGCCATCAGTGAAGGGATTCCGCCCGAAGATACGCAGTATTTT. J is TRBJ2-3 and V is TRBV10-3; D remains unclear. The CDR3 spans 15 residues. V was pared by 3 bases and J by 5 bases, with 15 bases between. Per germline, CDR1 ENHRY and CDR2 SYGVKD.

This clonotype occurred many times. The chain is built from TRBV5-6 and TRBJ2-3; 8 bases match TRBD1. Per germline, CDR1 SGHDT and CDR2 YYEEEE. The CDR3 spans 15 residues. The V gene end was trimmed by 3 bases and the J gene end by 7 bases; junction bases not matched to a gene: 10. In nucleotides, the CDR3 is TGTGCCAGCAGCTCCCGAGACAGGGGTGGCCATACGCAGTATTTT. Translated: CASSSRDRGGHTQYF.

V gene TRBV7-2 combines with J gene TRBJ1-1; the D is unclear. The CDR3 has 14 residues. V gave up 5 bases and J gave up 2 bases, with 12 bases separating them. The germline gives CDR1 SGHTA, CDR2 FQGNSA. The CDR3 DNA reads as TGTGCCAGCAGCCCAGGCGCAGCCAACACTGAAGCTTTCTTT. Translation: CASSPGAANTEAFF.

This clonotype came up a few times. V usage is TRBV4-1 and J usage is TRBJ2-1; D uncertain. V dropped 1 base and J dropped 0 bases, with 10 bases sitting between them. Germline values: CDR1 MGHRA, CDR2 YSYEKL. The length of the CDR3 is 16 residues. CDR3 loop: CASSQVNLISYNEQFF. CDR3 nucleotides: TGCGCCAGCAGCCAAGTTAACTTGATCTCCTACAATGAGCAGTTCTTC.

The chain combines TRBV5-1 with TRBJ2-2; D unclear. Per the germline V gene, CDR1 is SGHRS and CDR2 is YFSETQ. Trimming cost V 0 bases and J 2 bases, with 8 bases left between them. The CDR3 sequence is 15 residues long. DNA of the CDR3: TGCGCCAGCAGCTTGGACTCTCCTAACACCGGGGAGCTGTTTTTT. It is translated as CASSLDSPNTGELFF.

This clonotype occurred a few times. The chain combines TRBV7-9 with TRBJ2-3; the D gene could be TRBD1 or TRBD2 (5 bases each). Germline V gene lookup returns CDR1 SEHNR and CDR2 FQNEAQ (reference sequence). This CDR3 has 13 residues. V was shortened by 7 bases and J by 2 bases, with 10 bases between the two germline ends. CDR3 amino acids: CASTHGATDTQYF. The CDR3 DNA reads as TGTGCCAGCACCCACGGGGCCACAGATACGCAGTATTTT.

The genes are TRBV5-5 and TRBJ2-3, with TRBD2 matching 10 bases. The CDR3 consists of 17 residues. V trimming: 4 bases; J trimming: 2 bases; junction bases outside the gene matches: 10. Germline-derived CDR1 and CDR2 are SGHKS and YYEKEE (reference sequence). The CDR3, as DNA: TGTGCCAGCAGCCCCGATCCTCTAGCGGGAGTCACAGATACGCAGTATTTT. Translated, it gives CASSPDPLAGVTDTQYF.

This clonotype appeared many times. The rearrangement joins TRBV2 to TRBJ2-1; possible D gene TRBD2, 5 bases. Germline V gives CDR1 SNHLY, CDR2 FYNNEI. CDR3 length: 14 residues. The V gene lost 3 bases and the J gene lost 3 bases, with 9 bases spanning the gap. This CDR3 is CASSETGYYNEQFF. CDR3 DNA sequence: TGTGCCAGCAGTGAGACGGGGTACTACAATGAGCAGTTCTTC.

This clonotype turned up a few times. With a much larger clone just one base away, this may be a read error. V is TRBV28 and J is TRBJ1-1; D remains ambiguous. Germline V gives CDR1 MDHEN, CDR2 SYDVKM. Deletions cut 5 bases from V and 4 bases from J, with 14 bases between. This CDR3 is built from 14 residues. The CDR3 sequence: CASSLLGLATEAFF. The CDR3 bases are TGTGCCAGCAGTCTGCTAGGGCTGGCCACTGAAGCTTTCTTT.

This clonotype was seen at least ten times. The chain employs TRBV6-5 and TRBJ2-7, with TRBD2 identical over 9 bases. V shed 8 bases, J shed 5 bases, and the junction held 7 bases outside the gene matches. The CDR3 is 13 residues long. The germline V gene has CDR1 MNHEY and CDR2 SVGAGI. The CDR3 nucleotides are TGTGCCAGCTGGCGGGAGGGCCTCAACGAGCAGTACTTC. Amino acid sequence: CASWREGLNEQYF.

The sample holds a few counts of this clonotype. As DNA, the CDR3 is TGTGCCAGCAGTTACCGGCGGGAGGTTGATGAGCAGTACTTC. This encodes CASSYRREVDEQYF. The chain links TRBV6-2 or TRBV6-3 to TRBJ2-7; TRBD2 matches at 8 bases. V gave up 2 bases and J gave up 7 bases; unmatched junction bases: 7. Germline CDR1 MNHEY, CDR2 SVGEGT. The CDR3 is 14 amino acids.

This clonotype was recorded at least ten times. The chain links TRBV29-1 to TRBJ2-1; tentative D call: TRBD1 (6 bases). The V and J ends lost 7 bases and 0 bases respectively, with 10 bases between them. This CDR3 spans 13 amino acids. The germline V gene has CDR1 SQVTM and CDR2 ANQGSEA. CDR3 sequence: CSASDSSYNEQFF. CDR3 coding DNA: TGCAGCGCCTCGGACAGCTCCTACAATGAGCAGTTCTTC.

The rearrangement links TRBV6-1 to TRBJ1-5; 8 bases are shared with TRBD1. CDR1 MNHNS and CDR2 SASEGT come from the germline V gene. The CDR3 is made up of 18 amino acids. J lost 4 bases, V lost 5 bases, and 16 bases had no gene match. The CDR3 DNA reads TGTGCCAGCAGTAACCCGGACAGGGAAACAATAAGAAATCAGCCCCAGCATTTT. Amino acid sequence: CASSNPDRETIRNQPQHF.

Ten or more counts support this clonotype. The chain carries TRBV13 and TRBJ1-2; D not resolved. CDR3 size: 14 residues. V lost 0 bases to trimming and J lost 4 bases, with 9 bases between them. Germline V gene lookup returns CDR1 PRHDT and CDR2 FYEKMQ (reference sequence). The CDR3: CASSLGGSLYGYTF. In DNA, the CDR3 is TGTGCCAGCAGCTTAGGGGGCAGCCTCTATGGCTACACCTTC.

The chain combines TRBV11-3 with TRBJ2-1, with D uncertain. Germline assignment: CDR1 SGHNT and CDR2 YENEEA. V lost 0 bases to trimming and J lost 5 bases, with 8 bases between them. The CDR3 extends over 14 amino acids. CDR3 nucleotide sequence: TGTGCCAGCAGCTTAGATCTAACGAACAATGAGCAGTTCTTC. This codes for CASSLDLTNNEQFF.

The gene calls are TRBV30 and TRBJ2-5, with TRBD1 as a possible D gene (6 bases). The CDR3 covers 13 residues. Trimming removed 2 bases from V and 4 bases from J, with 11 bases in between. CDR1 and CDR2 (germline): GTSNPN, SVGIG (reference sequence). CDR3 bases: TGTGCCTGGAGTTTGGGGGCTGGAGAGACCCAGTACTTC. This translates into CAWSLGAGETQYF.

This clonotype was counted only a few times. This sequence joins TRBV18 and TRBJ2-5; 7 bases are shared with TRBD1. The trim removed 3 bases at V and 1 base at J, leaving 5 bases unmatched. This CDR3 spans 15 amino acids. Germline V gene sequence: CDR1 KGHSH, CDR2 LQKENI. The CDR3 nucleotides read TGTGCCAGCTCACCTCGGGCAGGGGGCCAAGAGACCCAGTACTTC. Translating it yields CASSPRAGGQETQYF. Together with reference TRBV18 and TRBJ2-5, the CDR3 gives the full variable domain: NAGVMQNPRHLVRRRGQEARLRCSPMKGHSHVYWYRQLPEEGLKFMVYLQKENIIDESGMPKERFSAEFPKEGPSILRIQQVVRGDSAAYFCASSPRAGGQETQYFGPGTRLLVL.

V gene TRBV6-5 combines with J gene TRBJ1-4, with 9 bases lining up with TRBD1. Trimming at V came to 7 bases and at J to 8 bases, leaving 8 bases not matched to a gene. CDR1 is MNHEY, CDR2 SVGAGI, per germline. The CDR3 extends over 14 amino acids. CDR3 residues: CASKGTGFLEKLFF. The CDR3 region has the DNA TGTGCCAGCAAAGGGACAGGGTTCTTAGAAAAACTGTTTTTT.

This rearrangement joins TRBV5-1 to TRBJ1-2, with 7 bases identical to TRBD1. Trimming cost V 4 bases and J 2 bases; bases outside gene matches: 5. This CDR3 comprises 14 residues. Germline V lookup: CDR1 SGHRS, CDR2 YFSETQ. The CDR3 is CASSAGTANYGYTF. CDR3 DNA: TGCGCCAGCAGCGCAGGGACAGCGAACTATGGCTACACCTTC.

A few counts support this clonotype. V gene TRBV7-8 combines with J gene TRBJ1-1; the D is unclear. The CDR3 has 15 amino acids. Looked up from germline, CDR1 is SGHVS and CDR2 is FQNEAQ. V lost 2 bases and J lost 0, with 10 bases in between. The CDR3 DNA is TGTGCCAGCAGCTTACTGAGGATCATGAACACTGAAGCTTTCTTT. It specifies CASSLLRIMNTEAFF. The variable domain in full, completed from reference TRBV7-8 and TRBJ1-1, reads GAGVSQSPRYKVAKRGQDVALRCDPISGHVSLFWYQQALGQGPEFLTYFQNEAQLDKSGLPSDRFFAERPEGSVSTLKIQRTQQEDSAVYLCASSLLRIMNTEAFFGQGTRLTVV.